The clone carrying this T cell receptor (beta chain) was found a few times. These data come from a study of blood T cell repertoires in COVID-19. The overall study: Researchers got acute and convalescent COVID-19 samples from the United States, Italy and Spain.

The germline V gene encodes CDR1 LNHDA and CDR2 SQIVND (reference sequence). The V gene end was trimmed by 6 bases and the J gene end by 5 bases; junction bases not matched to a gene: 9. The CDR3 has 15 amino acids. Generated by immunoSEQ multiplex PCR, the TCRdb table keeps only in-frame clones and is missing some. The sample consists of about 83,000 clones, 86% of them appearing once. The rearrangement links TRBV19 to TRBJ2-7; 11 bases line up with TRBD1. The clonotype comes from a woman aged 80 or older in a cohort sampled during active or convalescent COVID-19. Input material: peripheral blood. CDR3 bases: TGTGCCAGTAGCTCAACTGGGACAGGGGGGGACGAGCAGTACTTC. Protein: CASSSTGTGGDEQYF.